This T cell receptor (beta chain) was observed in a study of blood T cell repertoires in COVID-19. Background on the study: Acute and convalescent COVID-19 specimens originated in the United States, Italy and Spain. T cells, B-cell-depleted T cells, or PBMCs supplied cDNA or gDNA.

As originally analysed: Amplification of reference gene primers was used by the study to estimate nucleated cell counts. Sequenced by immunoSEQ multiplex PCR; TCRdb stores in-frame clones only, minus some. V and J calls and clone size come straight from that table; D and trimming were deduced from the DNA. Of some 240,000 clones in the sample, 84% were seen once. Trimming took off 3 bases at V and 5 bases at J, with 7 bases between the two ends. Germline loops: CDR1 SGHRS, CDR2 YFSETQ. This CDR3 is built from 12 residues. The rearrangement links TRBV5-1 to TRBJ2-3; the D is unclear. The clonotype comes from a middle-aged woman who had recovered from COVID-19. Sequences were obtained from peripheral blood. CDR3 in amino acids: CASSSQIDTQYF. The CDR3 coding sequence is TGCGCCAGCAGCTCCCAAATAGATACGCAGTATTTT.